These T cell receptor beta chains were read from a single sample in a study of radiation and T cells in renal cell carcinoma. Method: immunoSEQ multiplex PCR; TCRdb's copy keeps in-frame clones and lacks some. This sample has around 140,000 clones; approximately 82% occur once, and the top ten carry less than 25%. Sequencing was performed on blood, taken from a patient whose treatment included radiotherapy and nephrectomy. These receptors all come from a woman between 50 and 59 years old with renal cell carcinoma. Each CDR3 is given with its conserved first and last residue. The D gene is left open where the match is weak. The size of a clone is reported for some rows only, either as once, few or many, or as a class for expanded clones.

v_gene,abundance,d_gene,j_gene,CDR3aa,CDR3nt
TRBV4-2,-,TRBD1,TRBJ2-5,CASSPDRGWETQYF,TGTGCCAGCAGCCCCGACAGGGGCTGGGAGACCCAGTACTTC
TRBV18,-,-,TRBJ2-2,CASSHLEGANTGELFF,TGTGCCAGCTCCCACCTTGAGGGTGCGAACACCGGGGAGCTGTTTTTT
TRBV4-1,-,-,TRBJ2-7,CASSTFTGSPYEQYF,TGCGCCAGCAGCACTTTTACAGGATCACCCTACGAGCAGTACTTC
TRBV5-4,-,-,TRBJ1-1,CASSSRGSTEAFF,TGTGCCAGCAGCTCTAGGGGTTCCACTGAAGCTTTCTTT
TRBV19,once,TRBD1,TRBJ2-7,CASSIGRGLSYEQYF,TGTGCCAGTAGTATTGGCAGGGGGCTTAGCTACGAGCAGTACTTC
TRBV6-6,-,TRBD1,TRBJ1-1,CASSPNKGAGYTEAFF,TGTGCCAGCAGTCCCAATAAGGGGGCAGGGTACACTGAAGCTTTCTTT
TRBV30,-,-,TRBJ1-6,CAWTRTVSTSDSPLHF,TGTGCCTGGACCAGGACAGTTTCTACCTCGGATTCACCCCTCCACTTT
TRBV5-4,-,TRBD1,TRBJ2-7,CASSEIDRGPYEQYF,TGTGCCAGCAGCGAGATTGACAGGGGACCCTACGAGCAGTACTTC
TRBV5-6,-,-,TRBJ2-5,CACARQGGKETQYF,TGTGCCTGTGCCAGGCAGGGGGGAAAAGAGACCCAGTACTTC
TRBV20-1,-,-,TRBJ1-2,CSARNANGYTF,TGCAGTGCTAGAAACGCGAATGGCTACACCTTC
TRBV7-2,-,TRBD2,TRBJ2-4,CASSLGTRNDIQYF,TGTGCCAGCAGCTTGGGGACTAGGAACGACATTCAGTACTTC
TRBV30,-,TRBD2,TRBJ2-7,CAWSRKGGGTYEQYF,TGTGCCTGGAGTCGGAAGGGCGGGGGGACCTACGAGCAGTACTTC
TRBV2,once,-,TRBJ2-5,CASSVKGAGETQYF,TGTGCCAGCAGCGTAAAAGGGGCCGGAGAGACCCAGTACTTC
TRBV7-3,-,TRBD2,TRBJ2-3,CASSSGLAGVRTQYF,TGTGCCAGCAGTTCCGGTTTAGCGGGCGTTCGTACGCAGTATTTT
TRBV28,-,-,TRBJ1-4,CATRSGATNEKLFF,TGTGCCACCCGATCGGGAGCAACTAATGAAAAACTGTTTTTT